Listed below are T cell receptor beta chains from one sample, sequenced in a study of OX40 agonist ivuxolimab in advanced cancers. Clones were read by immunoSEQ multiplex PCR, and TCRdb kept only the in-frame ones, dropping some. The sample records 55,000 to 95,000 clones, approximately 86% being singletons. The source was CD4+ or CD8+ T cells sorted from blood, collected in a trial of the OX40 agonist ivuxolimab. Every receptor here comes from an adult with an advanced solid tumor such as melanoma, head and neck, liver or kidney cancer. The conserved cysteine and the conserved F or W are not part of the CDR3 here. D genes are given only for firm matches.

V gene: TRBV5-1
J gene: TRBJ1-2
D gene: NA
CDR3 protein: ASSLFGYT

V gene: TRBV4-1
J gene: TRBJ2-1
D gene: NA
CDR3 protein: ASSPKEVSGSHEQF

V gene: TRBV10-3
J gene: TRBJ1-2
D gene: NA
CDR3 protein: AIAKEDIYT

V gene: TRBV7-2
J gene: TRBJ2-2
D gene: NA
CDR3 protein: ASSLGAYTGELF

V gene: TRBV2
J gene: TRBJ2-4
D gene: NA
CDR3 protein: ASSVQIIQY

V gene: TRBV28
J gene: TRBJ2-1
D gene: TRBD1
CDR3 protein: ASSSQGTASYNEQF

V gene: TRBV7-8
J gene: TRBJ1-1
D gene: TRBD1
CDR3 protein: ASSLGEDRDPEAF

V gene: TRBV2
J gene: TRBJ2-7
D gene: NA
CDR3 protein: ASSEYRRYEQY

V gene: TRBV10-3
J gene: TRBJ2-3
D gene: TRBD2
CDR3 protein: AISESLAGSTDTQY

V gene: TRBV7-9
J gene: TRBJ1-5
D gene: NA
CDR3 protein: ASSPPGGGGVQPQH

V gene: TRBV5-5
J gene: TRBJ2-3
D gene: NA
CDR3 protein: ASSQGQYHTDTQY

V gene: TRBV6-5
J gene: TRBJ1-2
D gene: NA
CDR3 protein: ASSYGGRGGYT

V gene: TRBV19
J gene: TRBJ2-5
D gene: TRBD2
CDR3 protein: ASSIGGLAGGETQY

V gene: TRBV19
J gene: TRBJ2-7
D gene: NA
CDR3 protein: ASSGIGVSSSEQY

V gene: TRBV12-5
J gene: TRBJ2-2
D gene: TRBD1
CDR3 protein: ASAPGQGNTGELF

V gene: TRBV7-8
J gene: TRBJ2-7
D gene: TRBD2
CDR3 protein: ASSFGLGPYEQY

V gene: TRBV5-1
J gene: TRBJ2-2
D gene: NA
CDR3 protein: ASSLEGGFKTGELF

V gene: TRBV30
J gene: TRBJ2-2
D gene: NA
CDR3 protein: AWGNTGTGELF

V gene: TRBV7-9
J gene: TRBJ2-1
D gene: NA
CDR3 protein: ASSLTGASYNEQF